This entry describes one T cell receptor (beta chain). Its antigen remains unidentified. The assay was immunoSEQ multiplex PCR, and TCRdb's table has in-frame clones only and misses some. The repertoire holds 45,000 to 65,000 clones, around 93% seen once, with around 0.38% in the top ten. These data come from a study of graft-versus-host responses after intestinal transplantation. Across the study: Recipients were all induced with anti-thymocyte globulin, then given tacrolimus and steroids for around 3 years. General study results and limits: Recipient marrow showed GvH clones, some seen first in ileum or blood. Early post-transplant HvG declines showed an association with peak circulating GvH clone levels.

The CDR3 spans 13 residues. Germline V gene sequence: CDR1 MNHEY, CDR2 SVGAGI. V gave up 2 bases and J gave up 7 bases, with 9 bases separating them. This specimen consisted of unstimulated CD4+ T cells sorted from spleen or lymph node cells, obtained before transplant. The source is a human donor who was the organ donor for an intestinal transplant. This chain links TRBV6-5 with TRBJ1-5; D ambiguous. The CDR3 spells CASSYLARQPQHF. CDR3 bases: TGTGCCAGCAGTTACCTTGCAAGGCAGCCCCAGCATTTT.